This TCR beta chain derives from a study of Ad26.COV2.S vaccination and SARS-CoV-2 variants. Overall study context: Doses of Ad26.COV2.S were injected into muscle once or twice, 56 days apart. Findings and limits, study-wide: Breadth measured for non-spike TCRs was similar across vaccine and placebo recipients. Vaccine recipients surpassed placebo recipients in spike-specific TCR breadth.

Here immunoSEQ multiplex PCR was the method, and the copy in TCRdb shows in-frame clones only, minus some. The sample consists of about 400,000 clones, more than 85% of them appearing once. Note on this clone: Its antigen is unknown.

The CDR3 spans 14 residues. Deletions cut 0 bases from V and 0 bases from J, with 6 bases between. In germline, CDR1 is SGHDT, CDR2 YYEEEE. As to treatment: 19 received Ad26.COV2.S at low or high dose, single or two shots; 5 received placebo; per-sample allocation not given. Day 63 after the first injection of vaccine or placebo was the sampling time. The clonotype originates from a person aged 18-65 years who received the Ad26.COV2.S COVID-19 vaccine or a placebo. The starting material was peripheral blood, obtained in a trial of Ad26.COV2.S vaccine versus placebo. The chain recombines TRBV5-6 with TRBJ1-1; D is perhaps TRBD1 (5 bases). In DNA form, the CDR3 reads TGTGCCAGCAGCTTGGACAGGATGAACACTGAAGCTTTCTTT. Protein: CASSLDRMNTEAFF.